The rows below give T cell receptor beta chains drawn from one sample of a study of a mutant IDH1 vaccine in newly diagnosed glioma. Some clones are missing from TCRdb's copy, which holds only in-frame ones; the method was immunoSEQ multiplex PCR. The table includes 35,000 to 45,000 clones, around 81% detected once. What these receptors recognize is not known. The sample here was PBMCs, taken from a glioma patient whose treatment included an IDH1 peptide vaccine. These receptors were collected from a man aged 50 or older with glioma. The CDR3 runs from the conserved cysteine through the conserved F or W. D genes are given only for firm matches.

length	V	J	D	CDR3	DNA
14	TRBV25-1	TRBJ1-5	TRBD1	CASSGTGTRQPQHF	TGTGCCAGCAGTGGGACAGGGACTCGTCAGCCCCAGCATTTT
13	TRBV7-2	TRBJ2-3	TRBD2	CASNLAGGDTQYF	TGTGCCAGCAACTTAGCGGGGGGCGATACGCAGTATTTT
16	TRBV27	TRBJ2-1	TRBD2	CASSSPTSGKHNEQFF	TGTGCCAGCAGCTCCCCCACTAGCGGGAAACACAATGAGCAGTTCTTC
15	TRBV6-1	TRBJ2-4	NA	CASNDGDFSGNIQYF	TGTGCCAGCAACGACGGGGACTTTTCGGGGAACATTCAGTACTTC
17	TRBV14	TRBJ2-3	NA	CASSRNQGTFSTNTQYF	TGTGCCAGCAGCCGGAATCAGGGGACGTTTAGCACAAATACGCAGTATTTT
15	TRBV2	TRBJ1-4	NA	CASTLGGARRIKLFF	TGTGCCAGCACATTGGGGGGAGCACGCAGAATTAAACTGTTTTTT
14	TRBV7-9	TRBJ1-6	NA	CASSLDSAVAPLHF	TGTGCCAGCAGCTTAGACAGTGCTGTAGCACCCCTCCACTTT
18	TRBV7-2	TRBJ2-7	NA	CASSSPGGGDKSLYEQYF	TGTGCCAGCAGCTCACCGGGGGGAGGGGACAAATCTTTATACGAGCAGTACTTC
16	TRBV19	TRBJ2-2	NA	CASSTPRTDFVGELFF	TGTGCCAGTAGTACCCCCCGGACTGACTTTGTCGGGGAGCTGTTTTTT
15	TRBV7-2	TRBJ1-3	NA	CASSLGGLGGNTIYF	TGTGCCAGCAGCTTAGGAGGGCTGGGTGGAAACACCATATATTTT
15	TRBV15	TRBJ2-7	NA	CATSRGGRERNEQYF	TGTGCCACCAGCAGGGGGGGGCGGGAGAGGAACGAGCAGTACTTC